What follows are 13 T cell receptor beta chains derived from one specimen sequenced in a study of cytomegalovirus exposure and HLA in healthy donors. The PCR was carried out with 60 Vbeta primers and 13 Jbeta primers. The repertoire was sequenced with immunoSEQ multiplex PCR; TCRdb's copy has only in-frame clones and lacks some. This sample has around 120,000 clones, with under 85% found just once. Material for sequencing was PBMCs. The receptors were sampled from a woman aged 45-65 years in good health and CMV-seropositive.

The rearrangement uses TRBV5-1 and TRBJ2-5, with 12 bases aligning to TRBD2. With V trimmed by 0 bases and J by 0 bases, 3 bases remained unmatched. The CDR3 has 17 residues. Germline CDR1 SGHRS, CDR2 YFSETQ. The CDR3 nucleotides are TGCGCCAGCAGCTTGGGACGGACTAGCGGGGACCAAGAGACCCAGTACTTC. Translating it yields CASSLGRTSGDQETQYF.

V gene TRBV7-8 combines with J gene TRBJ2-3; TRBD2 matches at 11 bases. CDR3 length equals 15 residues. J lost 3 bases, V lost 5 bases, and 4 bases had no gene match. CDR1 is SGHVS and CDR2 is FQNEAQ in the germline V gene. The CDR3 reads CASSGSGGATDTQYF. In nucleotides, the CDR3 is TGTGCCAGCAGCGGTAGCGGGGGGGCGACAGATACGCAGTATTTT.

Here the CDR3 reads CASSFSARQGWYTF. As DNA, the CDR3 is TGCGCCAGCAGCTTTTCGGCACGACAGGGCTGGTACACCTTC. The chain has TRBV5-1 and TRBJ1-2, with TRBD1 matching 7 bases. The CDR3 has 14 amino acids. The junction had 12 bases not matched to a gene; V was cut back by 2 bases and J by 11 bases. Germline CDR1 reads SGHRS; CDR2 reads YFSETQ.

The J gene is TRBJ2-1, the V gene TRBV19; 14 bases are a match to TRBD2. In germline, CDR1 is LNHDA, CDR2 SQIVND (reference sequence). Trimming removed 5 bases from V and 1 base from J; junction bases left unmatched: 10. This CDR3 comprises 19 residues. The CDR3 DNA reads TGTGCCAGTAGTCTCCGACTAGCGGGGGGGCCAATGTCCTACAATGAGCAGTTCTTC. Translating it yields CASSLRLAGGPMSYNEQFF.

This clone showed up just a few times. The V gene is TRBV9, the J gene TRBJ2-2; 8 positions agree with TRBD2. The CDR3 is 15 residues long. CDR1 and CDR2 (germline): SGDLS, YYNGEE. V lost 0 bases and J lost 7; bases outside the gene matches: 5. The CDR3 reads CASSVDQREYGELFF. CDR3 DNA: TGTGCCAGCAGCGTAGACCAGCGGGAGTACGGGGAGCTGTTTTTT.

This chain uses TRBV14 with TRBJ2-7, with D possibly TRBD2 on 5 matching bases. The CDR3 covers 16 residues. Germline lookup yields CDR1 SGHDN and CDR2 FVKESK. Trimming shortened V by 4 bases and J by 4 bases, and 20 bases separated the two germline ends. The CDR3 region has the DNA TGTGCCAGCAGCCCATTAGGGTCCAGAGGGATATACGAGCAGTACTTC. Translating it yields CASSPLGSRGIYEQYF.

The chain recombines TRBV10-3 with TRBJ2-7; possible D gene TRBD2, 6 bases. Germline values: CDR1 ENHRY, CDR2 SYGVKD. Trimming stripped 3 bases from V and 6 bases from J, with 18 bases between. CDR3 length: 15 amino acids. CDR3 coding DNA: TGTGCCATCAGTGATTCCCGGGACTTAGGGTCCGAGCAGTACTTC. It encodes CAISDSRDLGSEQYF.

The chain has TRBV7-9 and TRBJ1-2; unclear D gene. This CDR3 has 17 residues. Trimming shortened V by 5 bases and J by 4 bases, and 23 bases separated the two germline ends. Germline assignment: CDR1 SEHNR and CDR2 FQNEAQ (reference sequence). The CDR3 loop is CASSRGLGGEVFYGYTF. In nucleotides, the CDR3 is TGTGCCAGCAGCCGTGGACTTGGTGGGGAGGTGTTCTATGGCTACACCTTC. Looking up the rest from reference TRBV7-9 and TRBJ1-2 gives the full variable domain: DTGVSQNPRHKITKRGQNVTFRCDPISEHNRLYWYRQTLGQGPEFLTYFQNEAQLEKSRLLSDRFSAERPKGSFSTLEIQRTEQGDSAMYLCASSRGLGGEVFYGYTFGSGTRLTVV.

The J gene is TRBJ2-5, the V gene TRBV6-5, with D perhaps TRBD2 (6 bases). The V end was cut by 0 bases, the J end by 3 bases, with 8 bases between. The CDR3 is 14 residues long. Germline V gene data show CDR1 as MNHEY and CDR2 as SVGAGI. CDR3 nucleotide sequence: TGTGCCAGCAGTTACTCCGGGACTGAAGAGACCCAGTACTTC. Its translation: CASSYSGTEETQYF.

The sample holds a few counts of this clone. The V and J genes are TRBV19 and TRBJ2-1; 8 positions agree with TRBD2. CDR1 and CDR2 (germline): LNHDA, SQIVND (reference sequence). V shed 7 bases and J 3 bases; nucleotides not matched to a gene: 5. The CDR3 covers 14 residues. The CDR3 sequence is CASNWAGGYNEQFF. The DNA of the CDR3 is TGTGCCAGTAATTGGGCGGGAGGCTACAATGAGCAGTTCTTC.

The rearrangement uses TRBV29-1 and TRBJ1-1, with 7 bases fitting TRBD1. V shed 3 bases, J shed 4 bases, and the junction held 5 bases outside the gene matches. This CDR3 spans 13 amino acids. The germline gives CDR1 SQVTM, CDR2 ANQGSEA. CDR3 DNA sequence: TGCAGCGTTGAGACAGGGATGGCCACTGAAGCTTTCTTT. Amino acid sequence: CSVETGMATEAFF.

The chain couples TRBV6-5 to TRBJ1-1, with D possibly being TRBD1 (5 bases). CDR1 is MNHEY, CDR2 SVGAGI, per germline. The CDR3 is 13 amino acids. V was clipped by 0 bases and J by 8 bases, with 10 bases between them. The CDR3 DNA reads TGTGCCAGCAGTTACTCTTTCGGGGGGGAAGCTTTCTTT. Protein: CASSYSFGGEAFF.

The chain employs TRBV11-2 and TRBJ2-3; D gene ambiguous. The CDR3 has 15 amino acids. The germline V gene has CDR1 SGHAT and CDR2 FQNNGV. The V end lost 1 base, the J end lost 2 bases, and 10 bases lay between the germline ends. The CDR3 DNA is TGTGCCAGCAGCTTAGGGGCAGCCATCACAGATACGCAGTATTTT. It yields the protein CASSLGAAITDTQYF. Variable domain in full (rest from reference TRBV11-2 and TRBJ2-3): EAGVAQSPRYKIIEKRQSVAFWCNPISGHATLYWYQQILGQGPKLLIQFQNNGVVDDSQLPKDRFSAERLKGVDSTLKIQPAKLEDSAVYLCASSLGAAITDTQYFGPGTRLTVL.